The T cell receptor (beta chain) under discussion was sequenced for a study of blood T cell repertoires in COVID-19. Cohorts were based on clinical histories the participants reported. Germline CDR1 reads SGHTA; CDR2 reads FQGNSA. Germline trimming cut 3 bases from V and 5 bases from J; bases unmatched to any gene: 22. This CDR3 comprises 19 residues. This clone was counted between two and nine times. Some clones are missing from TCRdb's copy, which holds only in-frame ones; the method was immunoSEQ multiplex PCR. This table holds 150,000 or so clones, roughly 90% found once. The chain carries TRBV7-2 and TRBJ2-7, with 7 bases matching TRBD2. The sequenced material came from PBMCs or T cells enriched from blood (not recorded which). The receptor's source is a woman aged 30 to 39 with acute COVID-19. The CDR3 DNA sequence: TGTGCCAGCAGCTTTCTGGTGCGGGTGCGGGAGAGGCCGGGTAACGAGCAGTACTTC. It yields the protein CASSFLVRVRERPGNEQYF.